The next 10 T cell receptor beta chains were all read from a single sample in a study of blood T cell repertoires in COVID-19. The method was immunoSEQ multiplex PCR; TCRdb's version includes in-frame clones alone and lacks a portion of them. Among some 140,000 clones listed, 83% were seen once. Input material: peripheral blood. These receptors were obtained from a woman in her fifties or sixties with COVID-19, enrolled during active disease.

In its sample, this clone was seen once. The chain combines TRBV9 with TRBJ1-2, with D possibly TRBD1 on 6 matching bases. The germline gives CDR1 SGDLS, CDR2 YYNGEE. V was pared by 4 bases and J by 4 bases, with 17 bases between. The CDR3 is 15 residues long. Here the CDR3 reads CASSTRRTGSYGYTF. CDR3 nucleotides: TGTGCCAGCAGCACGCGGAGAACAGGGAGCTATGGCTACACCTTC.

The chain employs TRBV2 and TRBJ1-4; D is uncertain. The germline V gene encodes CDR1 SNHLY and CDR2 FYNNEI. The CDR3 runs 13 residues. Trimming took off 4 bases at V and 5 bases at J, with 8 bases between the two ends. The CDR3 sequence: CASSVRGNEKLFF. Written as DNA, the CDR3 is TGTGCCAGCAGTGTTAGAGGGAATGAAAAACTGTTTTTT.

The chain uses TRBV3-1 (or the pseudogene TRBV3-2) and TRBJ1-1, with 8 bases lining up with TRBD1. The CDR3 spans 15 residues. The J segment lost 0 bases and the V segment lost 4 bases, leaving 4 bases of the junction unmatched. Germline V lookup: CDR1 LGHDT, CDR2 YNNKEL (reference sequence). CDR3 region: CASSPRGQVNTEAFF. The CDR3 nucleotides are TGTGCCAGCAGCCCAAGGGGACAGGTGAACACTGAAGCTTTCTTT.

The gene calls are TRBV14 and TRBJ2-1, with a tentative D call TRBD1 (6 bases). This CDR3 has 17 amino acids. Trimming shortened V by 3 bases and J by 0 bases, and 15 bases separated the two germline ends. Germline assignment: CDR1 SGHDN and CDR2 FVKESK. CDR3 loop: CASSHPRQASSYNEQFF. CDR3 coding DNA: TGTGCCAGCAGCCATCCCCGACAGGCCAGCTCCTACAATGAGCAGTTCTTC.

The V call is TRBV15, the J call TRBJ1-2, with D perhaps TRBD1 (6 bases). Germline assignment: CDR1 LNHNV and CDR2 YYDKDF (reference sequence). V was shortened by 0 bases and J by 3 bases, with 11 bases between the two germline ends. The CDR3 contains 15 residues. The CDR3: CATSREVQGYYGYTF. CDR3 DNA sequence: TGTGCCACCAGCAGAGAAGTGCAGGGGTACTATGGCTACACCTTC.

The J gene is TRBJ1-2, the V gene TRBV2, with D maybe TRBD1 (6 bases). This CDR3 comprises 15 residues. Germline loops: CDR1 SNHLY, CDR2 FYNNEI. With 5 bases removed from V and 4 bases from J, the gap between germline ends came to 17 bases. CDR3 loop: CASSPRSGGTYGYTF. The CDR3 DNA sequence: TGTGCCAGCAGTCCTCGGTCGGGGGGCACCTATGGCTACACCTTC.

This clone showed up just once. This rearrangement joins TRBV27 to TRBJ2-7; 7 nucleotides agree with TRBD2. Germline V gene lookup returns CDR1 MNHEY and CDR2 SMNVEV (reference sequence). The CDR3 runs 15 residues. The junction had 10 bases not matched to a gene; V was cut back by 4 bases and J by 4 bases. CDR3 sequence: CASSSRYGGGYEQYF. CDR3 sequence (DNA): TGTGCCAGCAGTTCACGGTATGGGGGGGGTTACGAGCAGTACTTC.

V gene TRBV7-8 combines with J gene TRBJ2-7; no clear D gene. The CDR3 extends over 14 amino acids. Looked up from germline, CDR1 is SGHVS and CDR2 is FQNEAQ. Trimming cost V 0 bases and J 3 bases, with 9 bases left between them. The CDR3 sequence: CASSLANYNYEQYF. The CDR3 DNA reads TGTGCCAGCAGCTTAGCGAACTATAACTACGAGCAGTACTTC.

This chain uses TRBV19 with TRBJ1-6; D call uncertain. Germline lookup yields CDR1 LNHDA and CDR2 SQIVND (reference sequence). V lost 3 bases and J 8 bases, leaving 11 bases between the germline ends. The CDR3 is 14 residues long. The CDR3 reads CASSMEQMYSPLHF. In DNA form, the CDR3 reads TGTGCCAGTAGTATGGAACAGATGTATTCACCCCTCCACTTT.

The CDR3 DNA reads TGTGCCATCAGTGAGCAGGACAGGGGGCAAGGCTACACCTTC. Its protein is CAISEQDRGQGYTF. The chain has TRBV10-3 and TRBJ1-2; 11 nucleotides agree with TRBD1. Trimming removed 2 bases from V and 8 bases from J; junction bases left unmatched: 4. The germline V gene encodes CDR1 ENHRY and CDR2 SYGVKD. CDR3 length: 14 residues.